Given below is one TCR beta chain in context. Its cognate antigen has yet to be identified. No much larger clone exists at a distance of one base, and base qualities are not known. Participants in the prospective study were enrolled through a virtual design, were aged roughly 18 to 100 years, and lived in approximately 25 United States geographic areas. To assign participants to cohorts, the prospective study relied on clinical history that participants themselves reported in a screening survey and a study questionnaire. Recovered participants in ImmuneRACE Cohort 3 were defined by two consecutive negative NP/OP PCR tests, clearance by a healthcare professional, or resolution of symptoms. Mobile phlebotomists in the prospective study collected whole blood, serum and a nasopharyngeal or oropharyngeal swab from every participant. Over an approximately 2-month period, participants in the prospective study had the option of providing additional blood draws and questionnaires. Before DNA extraction, blood samples from the prospective study were shipped at room temperature or frozen.

The record originates from a study of blood T cell repertoires in COVID-19 (dated by TCRdb to 2018 to 2020). With regard to the full study: Samples covering the acute and convalescent phases of COVID-19 were provided by collaborators in the United States, Italy and Spain. The dataset comprised deeply sampled blood TCRbeta repertoires from subjects exposed to, actively infected with, or recovered from COVID-19. A de-identified subject ID, COVID-19 status, age in years and sex were almost always included in the sample metadata. The repertoires were made available in a free public database intended to serve as a resource for research on the immune response to SARS-CoV-2. The samples were drawn from two sources: the first 160 participants of the ongoing ImmuneRACE study, and 1,000 to 1,500 subjects contributed by 6 global collaborators. The prospective study material was composed of cDNA or gDNA derived from T cells, B-cell-depleted T cells, or PBMCs. Where HLA class I and class II types were available, the types were taken from metadata supplied by the sample provider, not from assay-based typing.

Including cysteine and phenylalanine, the CDR3 has 12 amino acids. This entry keeps only the CDR3 DNA: 36 bases, framed from base 1. Unmatched junction bases come to 5, with V trimmed by 8 bases and J by 6 bases. The germline V gene specifies SQVTM as CDR1 and ANQGSEA as CDR2. What the work shows at the level of the full study, not this receptor alone: The amount of clinical and demographic metadata varied by source and participant and was provided uncurated.

The immunoSEQ Assay, a bias-controlled multiplex PCR, was used to amplify TCRbeta CDR3 regions from genomic DNA. As for the original processing: The number of nucleated cells in each sample was estimated from the amplification of reference gene primers within the assay. To quantify the absolute abundance of each unique TCRbeta CDR3 rearrangement, sequence reads were collapsed and filtered. For each sample, productive Simpson clonality was calculated as the square root of Simpson's diversity index across productive rearrangements. Here the immuneACCESS table is served through TCRdb, limited to in-frame sequences with V and J called. Missing clones are a known gap in these copies; in checked studies unresolved V genes cover under half, and the rest lacks a known reason. The D gene and trimming were derived from the DNA, and the V and J assignments and clone size from that table. This sample is represented by almost 250,000 clones; 75% to 90% of them were singletons. Jointly, the top ten make up about 4% of the sample.

Here the chain combines TRBV29-1 and TRBJ2-1; TRBD1 aligns with 9 central bases. The TCR was taken from a woman in her twenties or thirties who had recovered from COVID-19. Sequences were obtained from PBMCs or T cells enriched from blood (not recorded which). For the CDR3, the sequence is CSTNRGPNEQFF. The base sequence is TGCAGCACAAACAGGGGGCCCAATGAGCAGTTCTTC.